These T cell receptor beta chains were read from a single sample in a study of cytomegalovirus exposure and HLA in healthy donors. Profiling relied on immunoSEQ multiplex PCR, and the TCRdb table lists in-frame clones only, not all of them. The table lists roughly 110,000 clones, 70% to 80% of them singletons. Source material: PBMCs. The receptors were gathered from a boy between 10 and 17 years old in good health and CMV-seronegative. CDR3s include the opening cysteine and the closing phenylalanine or tryptophan. Fields, in order: clone size, J gene, V gene, D gene, CDR3 DNA, CDR3 protein. The D gene is left open where the match is weak. Clone size is stated in some rows and not others, as once, few, many or a class when expanded.

NA | TRBJ2-5 | TRBV27 | NA | TGTGCCAGCAGTTTAATAAGAGAGGAGACCCAGTACTTC | CASSLIREETQYF
NA | TRBJ2-1 | TRBV28 | NA | TGTGCCAGCAGTTCCTACTCCTTTACAGAGAGCTCCTACAATGAGCAGTTCTTC | CASSSYSFTESSYNEQFF
NA | TRBJ2-2 | TRBV7-2 | NA | TGTGCCAGCAGCAGGTTTGAGCGGACAGTTTTCCCCGGGGAGCTGTTTTTT | CASSRFERTVFPGELFF
NA | TRBJ1-5 | TRBV6-1 | NA | TGTGCCAGCAGTGAAGCGCTTCCAGGAAGCTATAGCAATCAGCCCCAGCATTTT | CASSEALPGSYSNQPQHF
few | TRBJ1-1 | TRBV28 | TRBD1 | TGTGCCAGCAGAATGGGACAGATCCCTCGCCGGGCTTTCTTT | CASRMGQIPRRAFF
NA | TRBJ2-7 | TRBV11-2 | TRBD2 | TGTGCCAGCAGCGACCTCTTAGAGCGGGAGGGCCTTTACGAGCAGTACTTC | CASSDLLEREGLYEQYF
once | TRBJ2-3 | TRBV29-1 | NA | TGCAGCGCCGTCCGGGACTTCTTTTCGCCCGGCACAGATACGCAGTATTTT | CSAVRDFFSPGTDTQYF
NA | TRBJ1-5 | TRBV5-4 | NA | TGTGCCAGCAGCTTGGGGCCGGGGGGCAATCAGCCCCAGCATTTT | CASSLGPGGNQPQHF
few | TRBJ1-5 | TRBV6-4 | NA | TGTGCCAGCAGTGACACCTTGGACAGTCAGCCCCAGCATTTT | CASSDTLDSQPQHF
NA | TRBJ1-1 | TRBV21-1 | NA | TGTGCCAGCAGCAAAAAGGACAGGGACACTGAAGCTTTCTTT | CASSKKDRDTEAFF
NA | TRBJ2-7 | TRBV5-4 | NA | TGTGCCAGCAGTTGGGGGGTGGGGAACGAGCAGTACTTC | CASSWGVGNEQYF
NA | TRBJ1-5 | TRBV19 | NA | TGTGCCAGTAGTATAATTTCGGGGAATCAGCCCCAGCATTTT | CASSIISGNQPQHF
NA | TRBJ2-7 | TRBV5-1 | TRBD2 | TGCGCCAGCAGCACCGGGACCGGGAGGTACGAGCAGTACTTC | CASSTGTGRYEQYF
NA | TRBJ1-6 | TRBV6-5 | TRBD1 | TGTGCCAGCAGTCGGGACAGGAATTCACCCCTCCACTTT | CASSRDRNSPLHF
few | TRBJ2-5 | TRBV4-3 | TRBD1 | TGCGCCAATAGTAACTATGGGACAGGCGAACGGGAGACCCAGTACTTC | CANSNYGTGERETQYF
NA | TRBJ2-1 | TRBV5-1 | NA | TGCGCCAGCAGCTTGGGGCTGAATGAGCAGTTCTTC | CASSLGLNEQFF
NA | TRBJ2-7 | TRBV11-3 | TRBD2 | TGTGCCAGCAGCTTGGATGGCGGGAGGCGGGACGAGCAGTACTTC | CASSLDGGRRDEQYF
NA | TRBJ2-7 | TRBV5-6 | NA | TGTGCCAGCAGCTTGGTAGGGGGTCCCCCCTACGAGCAGTACTTC | CASSLVGGPPYEQYF
NA | TRBJ2-1 | TRBV11-3 | NA | TGTGCCAGCAGCTTAGAGACTAGCTCCTACAATGAGCAGTTCTTC | CASSLETSSYNEQFF
NA | TRBJ2-1 | TRBV5-6 | NA | TGTGCCAGCAGCTTAATCACAGGAGACAATGAGCAGTTCTTC | CASSLITGDNEQFF